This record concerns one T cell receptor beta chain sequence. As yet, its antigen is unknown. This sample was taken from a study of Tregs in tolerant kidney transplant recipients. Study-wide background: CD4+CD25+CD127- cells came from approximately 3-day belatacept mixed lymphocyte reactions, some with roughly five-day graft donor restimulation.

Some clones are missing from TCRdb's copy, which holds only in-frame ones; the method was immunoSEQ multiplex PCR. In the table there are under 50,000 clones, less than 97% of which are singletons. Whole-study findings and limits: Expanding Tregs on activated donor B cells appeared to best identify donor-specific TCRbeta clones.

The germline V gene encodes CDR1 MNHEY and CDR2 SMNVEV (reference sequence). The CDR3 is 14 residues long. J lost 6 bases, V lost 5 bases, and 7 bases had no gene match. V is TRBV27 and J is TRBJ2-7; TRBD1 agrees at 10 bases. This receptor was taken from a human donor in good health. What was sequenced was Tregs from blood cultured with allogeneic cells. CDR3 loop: CASSRTGGSLEQYF. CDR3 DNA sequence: TGTGCCAGCAGTAGGACAGGGGGAAGCCTCGAGCAGTACTTC.